The 21 T cell receptor beta chains presented below share a single source sample, sequenced in a study of cytomegalovirus exposure and HLA in healthy donors. Primers included in the PCR were 60 Vbeta and 13 Jbeta primers. Clones were sequenced by immunoSEQ multiplex PCR, and TCRdb holds only the in-frame ones, with some missing. The sample contains roughly 80,000 clones, under 85% of which appear only once. What was sequenced was PBMCs. All receptors derive from a woman aged 40 to 50 in good health and CMV-seropositive.

This chain connects TRBV4-1 to TRBJ2-3; 13 nucleotides line up with TRBD2. The CDR3 is 18 amino acids. In germline, CDR1 is MGHRA, CDR2 YSYEKL. Trimming cost V 1 base and J 0 bases; bases outside gene matches: 4. CDR3 bases: TGCGCCAGCAGCCAAGTACGGACTAGCGGGAGTAGCACAGATACGCAGTATTTT. Translating gives CASSQVRTSGSSTDTQYF.

This chain connects TRBV5-1 to TRBJ2-7; the match to TRBD1 covers 7 bases. This CDR3 is built from 16 residues. Germline V gene data show CDR1 as SGHRS and CDR2 as YFSETQ. The ends lost 4 bases at V and 0 bases at J; junction bases unmatched: 10. The CDR3 loop is CASSLVRGTASYEQYF. CDR3 sequence (DNA): TGCGCCAGCAGCCTGGTTAGGGGGACAGCCTCCTACGAGCAGTACTTC.

The rearrangement joins TRBV5-1 to TRBJ2-3; 7 nucleotides line up with TRBD2. The ends lost 4 bases at V and 2 bases at J; junction bases unmatched: 10. CDR1 and CDR2 from the germline V gene are SGHRS and YFSETQ. The CDR3 sequence is 16 residues long. The CDR3 sequence: CASSDGASGITDTQYF. CDR3 in DNA: TGCGCCAGCAGCGACGGAGCTAGCGGAATCACAGATACGCAGTATTTT.

In its sample, this clone was seen once. At one of its ends the junction is not consistent with the germline gene, which may arise from a read error. This chain uses TRBV30 with TRBJ2-5; maybe TRBD2 (5 bases). The CDR3 is made up of 14 amino acids. CDR1 is GTSNPN, CDR2 SVGIG, per germline (reference sequence). The CDR3 loop is CAWGVPSSPETQYF. The CDR3 DNA sequence: TGTGCCTGGGGTGTACCTAGCTCCCCAGAGACCCAGTACTTC.

This chain links TRBV29-1 with TRBJ1-3; no clear D. CDR1 and CDR2 (germline): SQVTM, ANQGSEA. Trimming shortened V by 2 bases and J by 1 base, and 9 bases separated the two germline ends. CDR3 length equals 14 residues. The chain's CDR3 is CSVERGGSGNTIYF. The CDR3 DNA follows: TGCAGCGTTGAACGAGGCGGATCTGGAAACACCATATATTTT.

This sequence joins TRBV5-1 and TRBJ1-3; 7 nucleotides match TRBD1. The CDR3 spans 13 residues. In germline, CDR1 is SGHRS, CDR2 YFSETQ. V was pared by 2 bases and J by 8 bases, with 4 bases of the junction left unmatched. The CDR3 protein is CASSFRGSDTIYF. CDR3 sequence (DNA): TGCGCCAGCAGCTTCAGGGGGTCGGACACCATATATTTT.

The chain employs TRBV4-3 and TRBJ1-4; D is unresolved. The CDR3 runs 16 residues. Germline loops: CDR1 LGHNA, CDR2 YSLEER. V lost 4 bases and J 0 bases, leaving 12 bases between the germline ends. Here the CDR3 DNA reads TGCGCCAGCAGCCGACTAGGAGGAGCAACTAATGAAAAACTGTTTTTT. This codes for CASSRLGGATNEKLFF.

This clone was seen more than once but under ten times. This rearrangement joins TRBV28 to TRBJ2-5, with TRBD2 matching over 8 bases. In germline, CDR1 is MDHEN, CDR2 SYDVKM. The CDR3 covers 14 residues. Trimming at V came to 6 bases and at J to 3 bases, leaving 6 bases not matched to a gene. The CDR3 nucleotides read TGTGCCAGCAGACCGACTAGCGTAAAAGAGACCCAGTACTTC. As protein: CASRPTSVKETQYF.

CDR3 sequence reads: CAWRTTGKIYEQYF. The CDR3 region has the DNA TGTGCCTGGAGGACGACAGGGAAGATCTACGAGCAGTACTTC. The chain combines TRBV30 with TRBJ2-7, with 7 bases identical to TRBD1. There are 14 residues in the CDR3. CDR1 GTSNPN and CDR2 SVGIG come from the germline V gene (reference sequence). V lost 3 bases and J lost 3; bases outside the gene matches: 8.

J is TRBJ1-2 and V is TRBV7-9, with 8 bases lining up with TRBD1. V shed 7 bases and J 3 bases; nucleotides not matched to a gene: 13. The CDR3 length is 16 residues. Germline V gene data show CDR1 as SEHNR and CDR2 as FQNEAQ (reference sequence). CDR3 in amino acids: CASNQYMDREDYGYTF. The CDR3 coding sequence is TGTGCCAGCAACCAATATATGGACAGGGAGGACTATGGCTACACCTTC.

V usage is TRBV28 and J usage is TRBJ1-2; 10 bases fit TRBD1. Trimming took 10 bases from V and 4 from J; bases not matched to a gene: 6. Germline V gene sequence: CDR1 MDHEN, CDR2 SYDVKM. This CDR3 region has 13 residues. The CDR3: CATTDRGAYGYTF. For the CDR3, the DNA is TGTGCCACCACGGACAGGGGGGCCTATGGCTACACCTTC.

The chain carries TRBV11-2 and TRBJ1-1; 8 bases fit TRBD1. With 3 bases clipped from V and 4 bases from J, the junction kept 4 bases outside the gene matches. CDR3 length: 14 residues. CDR1 is SGHAT, CDR2 FQNNGV, per germline. The CDR3 DNA is TGTGCCAGCAGCTTTACAGGGGGGGGCACTGAAGCTTTCTTT. Translated, it gives CASSFTGGGTEAFF.

This chain uses TRBV2 with TRBJ1-2; D call uncertain. CDR1 and CDR2 (germline): SNHLY, FYNNEI. V was pared by 6 bases and J by 4 bases, with 15 bases between. The CDR3 loop spans 14 amino acids. CDR3 loop: CASRAGQAGYGYTF. The DNA of the CDR3 is TGTGCCAGCAGGGCCGGGCAGGCGGGCTATGGCTACACCTTC.

The chain combines TRBV6-5 with TRBJ2-1; 7 bases fit TRBD1. Germline trimming cut 0 bases from V and 11 bases from J; bases unmatched to any gene: 10. There are 15 residues in the CDR3. Per the germline V gene, CDR1 is MNHEY and CDR2 is SVGAGI. This chain's CDR3 is CASSYSRQGAAKQFF. The CDR3 bases are TGTGCCAGCAGTTACTCCCGACAGGGAGCAGCGAAGCAGTTCTTC.

V usage is TRBV4-1 and J usage is TRBJ1-4; TRBD1 might be the D (5 bases). With 2 bases removed from V and 4 bases from J, the gap between germline ends came to 11 bases. The CDR3 is made up of 15 amino acids. The germline V gene encodes CDR1 MGHRA and CDR2 YSYEKL. CDR3 loop: CASSQMGGFNEKLFF. The CDR3 DNA follows: TGCGCCAGCAGCCAAATGGGGGGATTTAATGAAAAACTGTTTTTT.

V is TRBV19 and J is TRBJ1-1; 7 nucleotides agree with TRBD1. The CDR3 spans 13 residues. CDR1 is LNHDA and CDR2 is SQIVND in the germline V gene (reference sequence). Germline trimming cut 10 bases from V and 1 base from J; bases unmatched to any gene: 6. The CDR3 here is CATGQFKNTEAFF. CDR3 nucleotides: TGTGCCACGGGACAGTTTAAGAACACTGAAGCTTTCTTT.

The rearrangement uses TRBV29-1 and TRBJ2-5; D possibly corresponds to TRBD1 (5 bases). The CDR3 contains 13 residues. The germline V gene encodes CDR1 SQVTM and CDR2 ANQGSEA. V lost 4 bases, J lost 4 bases, and 13 bases lay in between. The CDR3 protein is CSVATGGRETQYF. Here the CDR3 DNA reads TGCAGCGTTGCCACAGGCGGTCGAGAGACCCAGTACTTC.

This chain connects TRBV23-1 to TRBJ2-2; TRBD1 aligns across 7 bases. TRBV23-1 is an ORF for which the function is uncertain. The CDR3 contains 15 residues. The V segment lost 2 bases and the J segment 7 bases; nucleotides outside the gene matches: 7. The CDR3 is CASSQPRQGIGELFF. CDR3 nucleotide sequence: TGCGCCAGCAGTCAACCCAGACAGGGAATCGGGGAGCTGTTTTTT.

This sequence joins TRBV5-1 and TRBJ1-2, with D possibly matching TRBD1 (6 bases). CDR1 is SGHRS, CDR2 YFSETQ, per germline. V lost 0 bases, J lost 4 bases, and 13 bases lay in between. The CDR3 extends over 15 amino acids. DNA for the CDR3: TGCGCCAGCAGCTTGGAACCAGGGGCAGGCTATGGCTACACCTTC. It is translated as CASSLEPGAGYGYTF.

The chain joins TRBV5-1 to TRBJ2-7, with D perhaps matching TRBD2 (5 bases). Germline V gene lookup returns CDR1 SGHRS and CDR2 YFSETQ. The CDR3 is 14 residues long. Trimming stripped 4 bases from V and 0 bases from J, with 11 bases between. The CDR3 DNA reads as TGCGCCAGCAGCCCGGGCACTAGCTCCTACGAGCAGTACTTC. Its translation: CASSPGTSSYEQYF.

The chain has TRBV6-6 and TRBJ2-3; 7 bases are shared with TRBD2. Germline CDR1 reads MNHNY; CDR2 reads SVGAGI (reference sequence). V dropped 4 bases and J dropped 0; count of bases not matched to a gene: 7. This CDR3 spans 16 amino acids. As DNA, the CDR3 is TGTGCCAGCAGTTTACAAGCGGGGATCAGCACAGATACGCAGTATTTT. Protein product: CASSLQAGISTDTQYF.